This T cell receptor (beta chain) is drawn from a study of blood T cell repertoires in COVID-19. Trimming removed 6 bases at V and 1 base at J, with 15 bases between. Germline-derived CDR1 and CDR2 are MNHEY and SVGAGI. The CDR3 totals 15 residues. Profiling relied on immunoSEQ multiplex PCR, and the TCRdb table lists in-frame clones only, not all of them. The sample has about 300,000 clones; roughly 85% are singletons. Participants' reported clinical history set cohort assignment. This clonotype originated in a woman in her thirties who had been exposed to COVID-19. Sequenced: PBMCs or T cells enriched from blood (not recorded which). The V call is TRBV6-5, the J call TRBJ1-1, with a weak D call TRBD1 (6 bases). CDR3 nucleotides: TGTGCCAGCAGCTATGGGTTGACAGGGAACACTGAAGCTTTCTTT. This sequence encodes CASSYGLTGNTEAFF.